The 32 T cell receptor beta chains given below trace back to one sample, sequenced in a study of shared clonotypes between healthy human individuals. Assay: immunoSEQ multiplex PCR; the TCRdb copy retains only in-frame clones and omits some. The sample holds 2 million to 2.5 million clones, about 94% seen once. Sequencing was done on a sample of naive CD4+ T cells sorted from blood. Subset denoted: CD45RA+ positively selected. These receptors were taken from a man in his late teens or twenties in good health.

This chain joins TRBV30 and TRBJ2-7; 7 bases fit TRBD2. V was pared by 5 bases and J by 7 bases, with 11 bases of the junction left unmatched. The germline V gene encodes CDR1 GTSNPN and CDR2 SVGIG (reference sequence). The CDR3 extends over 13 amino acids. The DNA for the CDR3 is TGTGCCTGGTCCAGCGGGGTCCCTGGGGAGCAGTACTTC. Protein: CAWSSGVPGEQYF.

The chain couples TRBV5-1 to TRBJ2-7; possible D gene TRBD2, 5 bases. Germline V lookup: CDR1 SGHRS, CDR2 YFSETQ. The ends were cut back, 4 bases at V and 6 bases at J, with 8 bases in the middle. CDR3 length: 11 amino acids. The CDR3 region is CASSLTTEQYF. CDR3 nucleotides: TGCGCCAGCAGCCTGACTACCGAGCAGTACTTC.

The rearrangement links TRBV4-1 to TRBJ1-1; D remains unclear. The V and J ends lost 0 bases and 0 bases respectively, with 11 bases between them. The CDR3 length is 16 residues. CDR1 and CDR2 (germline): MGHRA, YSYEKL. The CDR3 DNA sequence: TGCGCCAGCAGCCAAGATTTACTATCAGTGAACACTGAAGCTTTCTTT. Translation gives CASSQDLLSVNTEAFF.

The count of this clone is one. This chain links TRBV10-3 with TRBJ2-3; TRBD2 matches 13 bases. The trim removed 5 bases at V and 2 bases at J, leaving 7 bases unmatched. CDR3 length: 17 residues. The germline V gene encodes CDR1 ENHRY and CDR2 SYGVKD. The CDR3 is CAISPFGLAGVTDTQYF. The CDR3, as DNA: TGTGCCATCAGTCCCTTCGGACTAGCGGGGGTCACAGATACGCAGTATTTT.

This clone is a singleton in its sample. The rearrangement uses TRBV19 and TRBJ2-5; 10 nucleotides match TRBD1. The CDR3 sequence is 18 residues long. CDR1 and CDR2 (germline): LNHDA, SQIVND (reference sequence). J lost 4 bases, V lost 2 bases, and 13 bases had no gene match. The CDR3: CASSILPATGGYLETQYF. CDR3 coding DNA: TGTGCCAGTAGTATACTCCCCGCGACAGGGGGCTATTTAGAGACCCAGTACTTC.

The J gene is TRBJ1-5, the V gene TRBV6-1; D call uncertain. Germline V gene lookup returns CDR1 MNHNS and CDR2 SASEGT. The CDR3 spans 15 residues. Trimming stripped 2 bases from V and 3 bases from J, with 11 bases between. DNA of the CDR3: TGTGCCAGCAGTGAACTAGGTGTCTTCAATCAGCCCCAGCATTTT. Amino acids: CASSELGVFNQPQHF.

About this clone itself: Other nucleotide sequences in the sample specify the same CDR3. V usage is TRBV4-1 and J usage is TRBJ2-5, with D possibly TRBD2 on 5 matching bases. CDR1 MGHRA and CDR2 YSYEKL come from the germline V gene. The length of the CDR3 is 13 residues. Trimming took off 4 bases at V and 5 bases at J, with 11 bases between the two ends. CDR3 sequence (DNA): TGCGCCAGCAGCCTCCTAAGAGGGGAGACCCAGTACTTC. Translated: CASSLLRGETQYF.

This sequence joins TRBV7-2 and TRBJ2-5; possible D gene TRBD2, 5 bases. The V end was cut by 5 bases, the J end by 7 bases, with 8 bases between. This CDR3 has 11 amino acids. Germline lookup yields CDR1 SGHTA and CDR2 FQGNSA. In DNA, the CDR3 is TGTGCCAGCAGCCGGGGTCCGACCCAGTACTTC. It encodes CASSRGPTQYF.

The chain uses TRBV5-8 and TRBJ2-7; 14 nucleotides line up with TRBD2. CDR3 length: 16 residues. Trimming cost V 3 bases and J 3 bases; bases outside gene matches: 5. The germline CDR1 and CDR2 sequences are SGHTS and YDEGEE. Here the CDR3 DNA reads TGTGCCAGCAGCTACGGGACTAGCGGGAGACTCTACGAGCAGTACTTC. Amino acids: CASSYGTSGRLYEQYF.

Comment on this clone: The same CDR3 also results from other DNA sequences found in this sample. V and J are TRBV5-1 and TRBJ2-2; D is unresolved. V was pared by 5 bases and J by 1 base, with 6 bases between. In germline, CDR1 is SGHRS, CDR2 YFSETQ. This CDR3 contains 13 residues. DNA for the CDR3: TGCGCCAGCAGTCCCGAGAACACCGGGGAGCTGTTTTTT. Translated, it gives CASSPENTGELFF.

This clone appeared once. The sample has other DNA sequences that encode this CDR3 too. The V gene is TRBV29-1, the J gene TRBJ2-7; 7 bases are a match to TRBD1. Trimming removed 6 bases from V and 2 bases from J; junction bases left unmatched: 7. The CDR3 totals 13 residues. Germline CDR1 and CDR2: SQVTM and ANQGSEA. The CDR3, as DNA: TGCAGCGTATCCGGGACAGTTACCTACGAGCAGTACTTC. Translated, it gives CSVSGTVTYEQYF.

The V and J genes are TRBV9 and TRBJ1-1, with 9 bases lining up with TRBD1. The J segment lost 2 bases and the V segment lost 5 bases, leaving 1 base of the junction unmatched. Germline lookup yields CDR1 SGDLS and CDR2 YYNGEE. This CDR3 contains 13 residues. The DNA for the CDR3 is TGTGCCAGCAGGGGACAGGGAAACACTGAAGCTTTCTTT. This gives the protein CASRGQGNTEAFF.

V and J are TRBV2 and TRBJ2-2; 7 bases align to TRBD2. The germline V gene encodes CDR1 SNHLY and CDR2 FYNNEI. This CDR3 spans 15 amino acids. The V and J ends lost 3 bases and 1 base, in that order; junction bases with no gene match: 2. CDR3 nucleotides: TGTGCCAGCAGTGAGCGGGAGTGGAACACCGGGGAGCTGTTTTTT. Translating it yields CASSEREWNTGELFF.

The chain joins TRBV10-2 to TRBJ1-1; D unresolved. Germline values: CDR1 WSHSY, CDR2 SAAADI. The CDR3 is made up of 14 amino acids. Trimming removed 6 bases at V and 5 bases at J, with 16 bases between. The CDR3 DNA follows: TGCGCCAGCAGAGAATGGGCGATCGAGACTGAAGCTTTCTTT. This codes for CASREWAIETEAFF.

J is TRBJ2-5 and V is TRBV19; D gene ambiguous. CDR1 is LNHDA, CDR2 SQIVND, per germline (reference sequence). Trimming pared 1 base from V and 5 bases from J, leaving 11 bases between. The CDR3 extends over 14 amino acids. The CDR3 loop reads CASSIGATRETQYF. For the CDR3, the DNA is TGTGCCAGTAGTATAGGGGCAACCCGGGAGACCCAGTACTTC.

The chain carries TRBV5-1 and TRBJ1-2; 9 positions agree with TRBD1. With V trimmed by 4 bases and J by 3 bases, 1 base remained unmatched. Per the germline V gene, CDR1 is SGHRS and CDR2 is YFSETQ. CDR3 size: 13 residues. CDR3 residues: CASSRDRDYGYTF. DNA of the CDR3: TGCGCCAGCAGCCGGGACAGGGACTATGGCTACACCTTC.

CDR3 DNA: TGCGCCAGCAGCTTGGGGCCGACCGGACAGGAGAGCAATCAGCCCCAGCATTTT. It yields the protein CASSLGPTGQESNQPQHF. The chain recombines TRBV5-1 with TRBJ1-5; 7 bases are a match to TRBD1. Germline loops: CDR1 SGHRS, CDR2 YFSETQ. After removal of 0 bases from V and 1 base from J, the junction contained 10 bases not matched to a gene. The CDR3 covers 18 residues.

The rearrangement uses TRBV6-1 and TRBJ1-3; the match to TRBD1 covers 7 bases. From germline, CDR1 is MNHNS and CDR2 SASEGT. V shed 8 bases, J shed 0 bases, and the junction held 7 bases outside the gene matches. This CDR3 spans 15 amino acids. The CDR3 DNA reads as TGTGCCAGCTCGACAGGGCCCGTCTCTGGAAACACCATATATTTT. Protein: CASSTGPVSGNTIYF.

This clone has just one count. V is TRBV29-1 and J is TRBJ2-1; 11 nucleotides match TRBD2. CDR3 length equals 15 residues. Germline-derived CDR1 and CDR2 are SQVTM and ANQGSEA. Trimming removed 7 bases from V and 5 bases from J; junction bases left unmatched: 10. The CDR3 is CSAARGTSGDNEQFF. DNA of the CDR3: TGCAGCGCTGCAAGGGGGACTAGCGGAGACAATGAGCAGTTCTTC.

CDR3 DNA: TGTGCCAGTACGATGGGTTTATCCTACGAGCAGTACTTC. Protein: CASTMGLSYEQYF. This sequence joins TRBV6-1 and TRBJ2-7; D remains unclear. This CDR3 has 13 amino acids. Germline CDR1 MNHNS, CDR2 SASEGT. The V and J ends lost 9 bases and 1 base respectively, with 13 bases between them.

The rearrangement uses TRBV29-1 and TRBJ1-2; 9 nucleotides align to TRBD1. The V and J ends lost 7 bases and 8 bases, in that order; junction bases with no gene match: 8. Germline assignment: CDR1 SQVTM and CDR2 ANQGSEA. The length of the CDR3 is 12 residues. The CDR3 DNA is TGCAGCGCTCAACAGGGGGCCCGGGGCTACACCTTC. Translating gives CSAQQGARGYTF.

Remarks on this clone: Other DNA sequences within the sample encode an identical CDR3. The CDR3 DNA reads as TGTGCCAGCTCACCAGAGGGGGAGACCCAGTACTTC. Protein product: CASSPEGETQYF. V is TRBV18 and J is TRBJ2-5; D may be TRBD1 or TRBD2 (5 bases each). The CDR3 loop spans 12 amino acids. Trimming took off 2 bases at V and 5 bases at J, with 6 bases between the two ends. Germline CDR1 is KGHSH and CDR2 is LQKENI.

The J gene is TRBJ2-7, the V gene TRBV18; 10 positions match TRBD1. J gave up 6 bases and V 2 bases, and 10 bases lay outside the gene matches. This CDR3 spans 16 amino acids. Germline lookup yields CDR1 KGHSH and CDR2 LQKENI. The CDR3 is CASSPGSRQGALEQYF. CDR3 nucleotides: TGTGCCAGCTCACCAGGGTCGAGACAGGGGGCCCTCGAGCAGTACTTC.

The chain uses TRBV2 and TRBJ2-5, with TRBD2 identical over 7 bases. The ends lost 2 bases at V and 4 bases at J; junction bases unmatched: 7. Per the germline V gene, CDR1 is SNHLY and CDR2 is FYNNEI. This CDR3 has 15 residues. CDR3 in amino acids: CASSESGGWLETQYF. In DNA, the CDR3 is TGTGCCAGCAGTGAATCGGGGGGATGGTTAGAGACCCAGTACTTC.

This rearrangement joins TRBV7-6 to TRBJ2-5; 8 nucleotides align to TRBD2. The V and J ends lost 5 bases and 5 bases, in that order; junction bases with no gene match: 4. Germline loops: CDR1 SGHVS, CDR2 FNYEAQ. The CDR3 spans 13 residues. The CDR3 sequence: CASSPTGGETQYF. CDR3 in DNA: TGTGCCAGCAGCCCAACGGGGGGGGAGACCCAGTACTTC.

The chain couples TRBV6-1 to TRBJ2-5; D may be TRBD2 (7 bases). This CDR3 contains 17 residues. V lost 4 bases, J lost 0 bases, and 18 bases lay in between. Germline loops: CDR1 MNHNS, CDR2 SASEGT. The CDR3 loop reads CASSGTAFGGYQETQYF. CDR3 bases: TGTGCCAGCAGTGGGACAGCCTTCGGGGGGTACCAAGAGACCCAGTACTTC.

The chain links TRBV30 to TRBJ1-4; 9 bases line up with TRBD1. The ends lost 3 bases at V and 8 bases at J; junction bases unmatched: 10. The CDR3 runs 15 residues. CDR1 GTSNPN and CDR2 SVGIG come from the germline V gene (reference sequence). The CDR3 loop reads CAWRTGGGRGEKLFF. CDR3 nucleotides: TGTGCCTGGAGGACAGGGGGTGGCCGAGGGGAAAAACTGTTTTTT.

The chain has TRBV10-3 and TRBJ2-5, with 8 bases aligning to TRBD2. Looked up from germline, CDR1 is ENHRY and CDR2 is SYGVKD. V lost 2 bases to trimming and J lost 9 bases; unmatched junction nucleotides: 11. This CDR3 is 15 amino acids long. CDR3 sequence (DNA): TGTGCCATCAGTGAGACTAGCGGTGCTGTGGTTGCCCAGTACTTC. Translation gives CAISETSGAVVAQYF.

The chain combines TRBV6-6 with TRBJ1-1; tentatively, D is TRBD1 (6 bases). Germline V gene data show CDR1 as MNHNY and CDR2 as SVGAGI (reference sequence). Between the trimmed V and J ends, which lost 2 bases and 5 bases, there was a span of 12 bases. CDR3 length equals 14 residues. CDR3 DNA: TGTGCCAGCAGTTACCTGACAGGAAGAACTGAAGCTTTCTTT. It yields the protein CASSYLTGRTEAFF.

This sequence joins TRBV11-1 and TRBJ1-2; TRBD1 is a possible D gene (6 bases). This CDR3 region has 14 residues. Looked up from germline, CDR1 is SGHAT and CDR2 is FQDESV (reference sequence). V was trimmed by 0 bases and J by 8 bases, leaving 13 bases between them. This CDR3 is CASSLASGGRGYTF. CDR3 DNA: TGTGCCAGCAGCTTAGCTTCCGGGGGCCGGGGCTACACCTTC. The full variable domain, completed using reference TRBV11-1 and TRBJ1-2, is EAEVAQSPRYKITEKSQAVAFWCDPISGHATLYWYRQILGQGPELLVQFQDESVVDDSQLPKDRFSAERLKGVDSTLKIQPAELGDSAMYLCASSLASGGRGYTFGSGTRLTVV.

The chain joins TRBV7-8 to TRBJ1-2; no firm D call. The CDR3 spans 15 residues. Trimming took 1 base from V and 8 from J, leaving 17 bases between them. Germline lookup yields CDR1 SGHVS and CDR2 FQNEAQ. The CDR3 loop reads CASSLVLDLTGGYTF. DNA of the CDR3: TGTGCCAGCAGCTTAGTGTTAGACCTTACTGGCGGCTACACCTTC. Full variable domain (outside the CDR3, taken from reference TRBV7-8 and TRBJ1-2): GAGVSQSPRYKVAKRGQDVALRCDPISGHVSLFWYQQALGQGPEFLTYFQNEAQLDKSGLPSDRFFAERPEGSVSTLKIQRTQQEDSAVYLCASSLVLDLTGGYTFGSGTRLTVV.

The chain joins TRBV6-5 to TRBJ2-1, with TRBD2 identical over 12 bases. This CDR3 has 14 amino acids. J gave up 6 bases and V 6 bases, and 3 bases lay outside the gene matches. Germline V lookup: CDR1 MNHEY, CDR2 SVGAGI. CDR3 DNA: TGTGCCAGCAGCCCGACTAGCGGGAGCAATGAGCAGTTCTTC. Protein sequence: CASSPTSGSNEQFF.